The clone carrying this T cell receptor (beta chain) turned up a few times. The data were obtained in a study of blood T cell repertoires in COVID-19. Per germline, CDR1 SEHNR and CDR2 FQNEAQ (reference sequence). Between the trimmed V and J ends, which lost 5 bases and 0 bases, there was a span of 11 bases. The CDR3 sequence is 14 residues long. Using immunoSEQ multiplex PCR, the repertoire was profiled, and TCRdb retains in-frame clones only, with some absent. The sample yields about 100,000 clones, 80% to 90% seen once. The source material was peripheral blood. V is TRBV7-9 and J is TRBJ2-7; D may be TRBD1 (5 bases). The sequence derives from a woman of 80 years or more with acute or convalescent COVID-19. This CDR3 is CASSPIGVSYEQYF. The CDR3 DNA follows: TGTGCCAGCAGCCCAATAGGGGTCTCCTACGAGCAGTACTTC.